This T cell receptor beta chain was obtained from a study of post-analysis software for immune sequencing data. Unique molecular identifiers were carried by the TCR beta cDNA libraries. The authors obtained some 500,000 cDNA molecules from roughly 1 to 10 million T cells. In TCRdb, the PCR reads were re-called with MiXCR into one record per CDR3 protein. The repertoire holds approximately 160,000 distinct CDR3 sequences, with about 32% as singletons. As for this clonotype: Antigen specificity is unknown.

Broader study findings: Clustering by F measure revealed strong co-clustering among samples prepared together in one batch. With TRBV5-6, TRBV5-1 and TRBV20-1 included, about five TRBV segments were more frequent in patients than in controls. Significantly lower normalized Chao1 diversity was found in patients with multiple sclerosis relative to controls.

Germline CDR1 reads MGHRA; CDR2 reads YSYEKL. The CDR3 consists of 15 residues. J gave up 15 bases and V 0 bases, and 9 bases lay outside the gene matches. The genes are TRBV4-1 and TRBJ2-1; 12 bases align to TRBD2. The sample taken for sequencing was blood. This clonotype was sampled from a girl aged 10 to 17 with multiple sclerosis. CDR3 residues: CASSQDSSGRADRFF. The CDR3 DNA reads as TGCGCCAGCAGCCAAGACTCTAGCGGGAGGGCCGACCGGTTCTTC.